The rows below give T cell receptor beta chains drawn from one sample of a study of cytomegalovirus exposure and HLA in healthy donors. Here immunoSEQ multiplex PCR was the method, and the copy in TCRdb shows in-frame clones only, minus some. This table holds roughly 130,000 clones, 80% to 90% found once. The specimen was PBMCs. The source is a woman aged 18-29 years in good health and CMV-seropositive. Both conserved end residues are trimmed from each CDR3.

j_call,v_call,cdr3_aa
TRBJ1-2,TRBV5-6,ASSRDRVGYGYT
TRBJ2-3,TRBV7-2,ASSGRRGGGTDTQY
TRBJ2-7,TRBV6-5,ASSLGLAGGVYEQY
TRBJ2-1,TRBV11-3,ASSTEDRAEQF
TRBJ1-6,TRBV5-1,ASSGAGGDNSPLH
TRBJ2-1,TRBV19,ASSPMEGPKNNEQF
TRBJ2-1,TRBV6-5,ASRAQGAYNEQF
TRBJ2-5,TRBV9,ASSVGQLEETQY
TRBJ1-2,TRBV29-1,SVEGRTGLGYT
TRBJ2-3,TRBV18,ASSPRQSSTDTQY
TRBJ1-5,TRBV2,ASGGTDSNQPQH
TRBJ2-3,TRBV27,ASSSTSGGYSTDTQY
TRBJ1-1,TRBV9,ASSLTGSEAF
TRBJ2-7,TRBV10-3,AIGTISSYEQY